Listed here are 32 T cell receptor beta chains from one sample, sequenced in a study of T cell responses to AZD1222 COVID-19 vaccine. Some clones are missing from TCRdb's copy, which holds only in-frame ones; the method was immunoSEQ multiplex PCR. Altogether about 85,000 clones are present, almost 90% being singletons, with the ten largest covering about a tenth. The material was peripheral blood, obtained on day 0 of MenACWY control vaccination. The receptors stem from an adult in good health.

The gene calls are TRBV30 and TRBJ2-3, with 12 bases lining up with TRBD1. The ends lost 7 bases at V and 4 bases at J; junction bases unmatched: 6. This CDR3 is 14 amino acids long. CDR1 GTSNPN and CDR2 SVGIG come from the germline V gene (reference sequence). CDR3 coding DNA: TGTGCCTTCAGTGGGACAGGGGGCGCAGATACGCAGTATTTT. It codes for CAFSGTGGADTQYF.

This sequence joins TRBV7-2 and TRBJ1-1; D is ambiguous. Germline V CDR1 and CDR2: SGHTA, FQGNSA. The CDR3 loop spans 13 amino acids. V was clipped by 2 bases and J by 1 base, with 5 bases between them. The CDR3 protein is CASSLSGNTEAFF. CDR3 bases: TGTGCCAGCAGCTTAAGCGGGAACACTGAAGCTTTCTTT.

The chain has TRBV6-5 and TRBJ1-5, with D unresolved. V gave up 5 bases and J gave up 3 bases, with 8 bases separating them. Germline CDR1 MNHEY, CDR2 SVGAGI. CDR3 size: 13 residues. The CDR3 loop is CASSRDINQPQHF. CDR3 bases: TGTGCCAGCAGTCGCGACATCAATCAGCCCCAGCATTTT.

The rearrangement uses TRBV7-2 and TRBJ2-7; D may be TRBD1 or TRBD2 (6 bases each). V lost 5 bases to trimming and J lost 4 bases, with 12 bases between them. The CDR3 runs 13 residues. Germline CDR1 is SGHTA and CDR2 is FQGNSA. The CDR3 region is CASSAGTSYEQYF. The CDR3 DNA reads TGTGCCAGCAGCGCGGGGACATCTTACGAGCAGTACTTC.

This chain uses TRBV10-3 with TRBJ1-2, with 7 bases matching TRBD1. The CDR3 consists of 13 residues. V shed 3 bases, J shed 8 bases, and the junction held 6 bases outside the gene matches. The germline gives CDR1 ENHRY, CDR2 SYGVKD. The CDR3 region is CAISEGQVGGYTF. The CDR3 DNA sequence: TGTGCCATCAGTGAAGGACAGGTCGGGGGCTACACCTTC.

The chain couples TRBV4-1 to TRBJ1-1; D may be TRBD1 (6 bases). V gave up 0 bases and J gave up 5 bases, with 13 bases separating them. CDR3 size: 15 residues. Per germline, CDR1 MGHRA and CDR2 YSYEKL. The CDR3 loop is CASSQDRGGGTEAFF. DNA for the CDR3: TGCGCCAGCAGCCAAGATCGGGGAGGGGGAACTGAAGCTTTCTTT.

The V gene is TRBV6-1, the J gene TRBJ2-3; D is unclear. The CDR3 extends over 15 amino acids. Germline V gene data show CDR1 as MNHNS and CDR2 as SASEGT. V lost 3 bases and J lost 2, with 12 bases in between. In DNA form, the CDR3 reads TGTGCCAGCAGTGAGTTGGGCCTTTTCACAGATACGCAGTATTTT. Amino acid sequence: CASSELGLFTDTQYF.

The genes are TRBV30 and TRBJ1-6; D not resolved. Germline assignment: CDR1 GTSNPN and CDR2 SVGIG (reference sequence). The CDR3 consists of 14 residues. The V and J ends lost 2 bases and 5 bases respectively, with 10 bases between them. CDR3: CAWSLAGNNSPLHF. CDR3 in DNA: TGTGCCTGGAGTCTGGCGGGGAATAATTCACCCCTCCACTTT.

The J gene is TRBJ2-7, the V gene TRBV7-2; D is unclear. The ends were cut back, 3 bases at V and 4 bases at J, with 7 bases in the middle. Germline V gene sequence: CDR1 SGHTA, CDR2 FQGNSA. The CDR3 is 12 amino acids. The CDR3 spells CASSLAEYEQYF. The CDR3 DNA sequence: TGTGCCAGCAGCTTGGCGGAATACGAGCAGTACTTC.

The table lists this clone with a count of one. The CDR3 sequence: CASSYPGAPSYEQYF. As DNA, the CDR3 is TGTGCCAGCAGTTACCCCGGGGCTCCAAGCTACGAGCAGTACTTC. The chain recombines TRBV6-2 or TRBV6-3 with TRBJ2-7; D is possibly TRBD1 or TRBD2 (5 bases each). Germline values: CDR1 MNHEY, CDR2 SVGEGT. V lost 2 bases and J 3 bases, leaving 14 bases between the germline ends. The CDR3 is 15 amino acids.

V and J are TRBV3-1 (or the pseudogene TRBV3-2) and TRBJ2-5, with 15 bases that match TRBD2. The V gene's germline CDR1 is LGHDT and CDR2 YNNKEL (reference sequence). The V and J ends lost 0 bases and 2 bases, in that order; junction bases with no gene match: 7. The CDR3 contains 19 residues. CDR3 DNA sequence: TGTGCCAGCAGCCAAGATCGGGGACTAGCGGGGGGCCAACAAGAGACCCAGTACTTC. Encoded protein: CASSQDRGLAGGQQETQYF.

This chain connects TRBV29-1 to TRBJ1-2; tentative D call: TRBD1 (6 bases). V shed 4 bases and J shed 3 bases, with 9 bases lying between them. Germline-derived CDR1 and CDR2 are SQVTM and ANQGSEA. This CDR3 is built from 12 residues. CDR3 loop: CSVVRTDYGYTF. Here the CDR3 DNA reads TGCAGCGTTGTTAGGACAGACTATGGCTACACCTTC.

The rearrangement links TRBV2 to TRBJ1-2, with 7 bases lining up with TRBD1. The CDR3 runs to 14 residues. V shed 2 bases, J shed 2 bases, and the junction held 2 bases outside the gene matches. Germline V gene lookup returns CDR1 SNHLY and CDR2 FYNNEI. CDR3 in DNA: TGTGCCAGCAGTGAATCGGGACAGAACTATGGCTACACCTTC. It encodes CASSESGQNYGYTF.

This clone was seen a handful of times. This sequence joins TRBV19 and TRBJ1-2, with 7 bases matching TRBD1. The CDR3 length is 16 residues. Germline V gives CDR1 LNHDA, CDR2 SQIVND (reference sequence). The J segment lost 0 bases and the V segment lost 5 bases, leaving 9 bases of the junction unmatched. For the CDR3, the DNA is TGTGCCAGTAGTCCGCGAGCGGACAGGACTAACTATGGCTACACCTTC. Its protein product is CASSPRADRTNYGYTF.

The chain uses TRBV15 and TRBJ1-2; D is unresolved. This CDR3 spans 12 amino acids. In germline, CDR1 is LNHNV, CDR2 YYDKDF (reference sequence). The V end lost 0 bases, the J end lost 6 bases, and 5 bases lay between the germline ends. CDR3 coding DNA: TGTGCCACCAGCAGAGATCGGGATGGCTACACCTTC. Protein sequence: CATSRDRDGYTF.

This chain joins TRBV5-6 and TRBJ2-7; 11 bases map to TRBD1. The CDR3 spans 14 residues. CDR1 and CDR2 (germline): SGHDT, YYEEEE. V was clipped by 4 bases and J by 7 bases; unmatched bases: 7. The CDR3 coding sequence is TGTGCCAGCAGCACAGCCGGGACAGGGGGAGAGCAGTACTTC. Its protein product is CASSTAGTGGEQYF. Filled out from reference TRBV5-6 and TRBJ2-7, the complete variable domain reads DAGVTQSPTHLIKTRGQQVTLRCSPKSGHDTVSWYQQALGQGPQFIFQYYEEEERQRGNFPDRFSGHQFPNYSSELNVNALLLGDSALYLCASSTAGTGGEQYFGPGTRLTVT.

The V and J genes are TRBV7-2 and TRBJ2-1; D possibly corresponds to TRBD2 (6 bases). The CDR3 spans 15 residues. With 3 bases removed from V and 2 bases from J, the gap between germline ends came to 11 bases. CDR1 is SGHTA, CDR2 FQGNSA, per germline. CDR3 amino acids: CASSFGGLPYNEQFF. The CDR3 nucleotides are TGTGCCAGCAGCTTCGGAGGACTACCCTACAATGAGCAGTTCTTC.

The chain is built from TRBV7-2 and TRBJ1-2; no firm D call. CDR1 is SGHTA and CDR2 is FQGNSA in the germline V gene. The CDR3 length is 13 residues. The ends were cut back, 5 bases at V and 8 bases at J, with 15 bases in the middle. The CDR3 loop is CASSNTREGGYTF. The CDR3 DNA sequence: TGTGCCAGCAGCAACACCCGAGAGGGCGGCTACACCTTC.

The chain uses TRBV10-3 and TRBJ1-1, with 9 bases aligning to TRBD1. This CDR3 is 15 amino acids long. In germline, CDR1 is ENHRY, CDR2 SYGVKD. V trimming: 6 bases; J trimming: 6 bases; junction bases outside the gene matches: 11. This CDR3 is CAISRDREYQSEAFF. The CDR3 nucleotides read TGTGCCATCAGCAGGGACAGGGAATATCAATCTGAAGCTTTCTTT.

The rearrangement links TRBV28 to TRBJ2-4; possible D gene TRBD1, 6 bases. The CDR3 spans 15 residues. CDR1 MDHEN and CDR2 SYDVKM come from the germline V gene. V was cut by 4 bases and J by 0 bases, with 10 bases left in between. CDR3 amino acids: CASSSSGVAKNIQYF. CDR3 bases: TGTGCCAGCAGTTCCTCAGGGGTAGCCAAAAACATTCAGTACTTC.

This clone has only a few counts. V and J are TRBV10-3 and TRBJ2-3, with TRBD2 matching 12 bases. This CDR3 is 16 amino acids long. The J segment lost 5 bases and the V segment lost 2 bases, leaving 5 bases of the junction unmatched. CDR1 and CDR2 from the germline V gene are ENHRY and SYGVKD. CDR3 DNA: TGTGCCATCAGTGAGCGGACTAGCGGGGTGGGAGATACGCAGTATTTT. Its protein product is CAISERTSGVGDTQYF.

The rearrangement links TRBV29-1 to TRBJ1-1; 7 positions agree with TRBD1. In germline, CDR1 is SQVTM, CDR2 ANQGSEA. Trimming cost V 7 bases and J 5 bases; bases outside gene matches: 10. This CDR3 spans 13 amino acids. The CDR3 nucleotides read TGCAGCGGAGCCAGGGGGGAAGGAACTGAAGCTTTCTTT. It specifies CSGARGEGTEAFF.

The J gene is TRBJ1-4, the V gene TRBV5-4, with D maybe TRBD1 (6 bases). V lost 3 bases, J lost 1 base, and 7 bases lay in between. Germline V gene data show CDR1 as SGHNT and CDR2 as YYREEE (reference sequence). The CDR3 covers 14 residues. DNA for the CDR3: TGTGCCAGCAGCTCACAGGGAACTAATGAAAAACTGTTTTTT. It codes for CASSSQGTNEKLFF.

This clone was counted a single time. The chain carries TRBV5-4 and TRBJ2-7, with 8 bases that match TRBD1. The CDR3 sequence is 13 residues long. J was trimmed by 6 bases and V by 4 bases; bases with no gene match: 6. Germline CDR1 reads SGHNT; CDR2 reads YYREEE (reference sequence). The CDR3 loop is CASSRRTGIEQYF. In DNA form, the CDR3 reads TGTGCCAGCAGCCGTAGGACAGGGATCGAGCAGTACTTC.

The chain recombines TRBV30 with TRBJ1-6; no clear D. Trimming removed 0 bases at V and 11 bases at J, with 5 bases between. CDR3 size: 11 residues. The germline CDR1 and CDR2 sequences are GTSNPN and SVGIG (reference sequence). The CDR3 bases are TGTGCCTGGAGTGTGGGAACACCCCTCCACTTT. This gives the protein CAWSVGTPLHF.

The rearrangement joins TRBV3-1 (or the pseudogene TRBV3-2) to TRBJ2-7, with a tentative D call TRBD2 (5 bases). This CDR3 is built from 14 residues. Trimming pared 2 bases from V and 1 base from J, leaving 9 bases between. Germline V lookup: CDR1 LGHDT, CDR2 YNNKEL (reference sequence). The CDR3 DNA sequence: TGTGCCAGCAGCCAATTACCGGGGTCCTACGAGCAGTACTTC. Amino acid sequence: CASSQLPGSYEQYF.

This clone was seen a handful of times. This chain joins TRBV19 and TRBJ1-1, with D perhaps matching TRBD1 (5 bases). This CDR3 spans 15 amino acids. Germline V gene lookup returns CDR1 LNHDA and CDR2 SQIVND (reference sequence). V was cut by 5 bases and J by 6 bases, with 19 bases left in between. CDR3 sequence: CASSALTEGTPEAFF. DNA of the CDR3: TGTGCCAGTAGTGCCCTGACAGAGGGCACCCCTGAAGCTTTCTTT.

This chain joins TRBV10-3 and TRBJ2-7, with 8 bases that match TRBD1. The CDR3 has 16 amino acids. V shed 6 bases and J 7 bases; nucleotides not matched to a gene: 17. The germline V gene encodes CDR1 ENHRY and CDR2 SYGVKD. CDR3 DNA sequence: TGTGCCATCAGCAAAGCTCCACAGGGGGAGAGACGGGAGCAGTACTTC. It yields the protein CAISKAPQGERREQYF.

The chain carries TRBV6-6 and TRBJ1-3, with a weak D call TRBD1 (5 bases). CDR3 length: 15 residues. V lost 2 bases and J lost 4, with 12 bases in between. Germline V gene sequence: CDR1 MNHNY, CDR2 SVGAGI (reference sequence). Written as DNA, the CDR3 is TGTGCCAGCAGTTACCCGGGGGATTCGGGAAACACCATATATTTT. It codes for CASSYPGDSGNTIYF.

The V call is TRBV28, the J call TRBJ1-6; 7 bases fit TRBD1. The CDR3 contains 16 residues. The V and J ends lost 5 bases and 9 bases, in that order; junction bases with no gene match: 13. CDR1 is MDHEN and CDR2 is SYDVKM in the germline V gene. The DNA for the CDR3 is TGTGCCAGCAGTCCCCAAGGACAGGATAGTGCTTCACCCCTCCACTTT. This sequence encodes CASSPQGQDSASPLHF.

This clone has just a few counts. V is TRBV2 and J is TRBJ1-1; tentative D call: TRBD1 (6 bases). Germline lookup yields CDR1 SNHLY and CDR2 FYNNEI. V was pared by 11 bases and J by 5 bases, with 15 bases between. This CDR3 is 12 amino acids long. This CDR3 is CADRGLETEAFF. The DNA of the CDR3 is TGTGCCGATCGGGGGCTTGAGACTGAAGCTTTCTTT.

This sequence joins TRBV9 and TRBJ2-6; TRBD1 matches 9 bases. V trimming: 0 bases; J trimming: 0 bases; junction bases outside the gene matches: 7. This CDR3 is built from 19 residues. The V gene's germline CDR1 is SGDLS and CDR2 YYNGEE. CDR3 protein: CASSVARGQGHSGANVLTF. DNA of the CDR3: TGTGCCAGCAGCGTAGCTAGGGGACAGGGCCACTCTGGGGCCAACGTCCTGACTTTC.